This T cell receptor (beta chain) stems from a study of T cell clones after liver transplantation. Across the study: Without induction therapy, subjects received standard immunosuppression until 12-24 months post-transplant. Findings of the study overall: These preliminary findings come from unstandardized post-transplant sampling times.

CD3+CD4+ and CD3+CD8+ cells were FACS-sorted from thawed unstimulated PBMCs. Repertoires were generated with immunoSEQ multiplex PCR, while TCRdb's copy carries only in-frame clones and drops some. The sample shows roughly 120,000 clones, 75% to 95% of them seen only once. Of note for this clone: Antigen unknown.

The CDR3 covers 15 residues. Germline loops: CDR1 SGHNT, CDR2 YYREEE (reference sequence). The ends were cut back, 0 bases at V and 7 bases at J, with 13 bases in the middle. The V call is TRBV5-4, the J call TRBJ1-4; tentative D call: TRBD1 (6 bases). This TCR was sampled from a human patient who received a liver transplant. Some T cells may originate from the graft donor. The sample was CD4+ T cells from blood, taken 12 months after liver transplant. CDR3 sequence reads: CASSLEGGRSEKLFF. In DNA, the CDR3 is TGTGCCAGCAGCTTGGAAGGGGGGCGTAGTGAAAAACTGTTTTTT.